A selection of T cell receptor beta chains follows, all from one sample in a study of T cell responses to AZD1222 COVID-19 vaccine. Profiled with immunoSEQ multiplex PCR; TCRdb holds only in-frame clones, not every one. This table has under 200,000 clones, around 94% appearing once. The material sequenced was peripheral blood, taken 28 days after the second dose of the MenACWY control vaccine. The receptors stem from an adult who received the MenACWY meningococcal vaccine as a control. The conserved cysteine and the conserved F or W are not part of the CDR3 here. Fields, in order: V gene, clone size, J gene, CDR3 protein. Not all rows give a size; the values are once, few, many and, for expanded clones, a class.

>TRBV3-1/TRBV3-2|NA|TRBJ2-3
ASSQGLVADTQY
>TRBV5-1|NA|TRBJ1-2
ASSLFQDYGYT
>TRBV11-3|NA|TRBJ1-4
ASSHGGLGLKEKLF
>TRBV15|few|TRBJ2-6
ATSRRRLLGANVLT
>TRBV27|once|TRBJ2-1
ASSPPRTSGNSYNEQF
>TRBV28|NA|TRBJ1-3
ASSLHQGAGGNTIY
>TRBV27|few|TRBJ1-5
ASSPPGRGNQPQH
>TRBV27|NA|TRBJ2-7
ASSWGGIEQY
>TRBV10-3|once|TRBJ1-2
AISESLGGVGYT
>TRBV10-2|NA|TRBJ1-3
ASSDRGLPGNTIY
>TRBV27|NA|TRBJ2-7
ATTLISSGSGEQY
>TRBV7-9|NA|TRBJ1-1
ASSKYDGGMNTEAF
>TRBV19|NA|TRBJ2-5
ASSRRDRQETQY
>TRBV2|NA|TRBJ2-7
ASGLAGGLRYEQY
>TRBV30|NA|TRBJ2-3
AWRMNTDTQY
>TRBV29-1|NA|TRBJ2-7
SVEDPASYEQY
>TRBV19|NA|TRBJ2-3
ASSNGASSTDTQY
>TRBV19|NA|TRBJ2-7
ATKWAREQY
>TRBV5-1|few|TRBJ2-7
ASSPGQGTSYEQY
>TRBV7-9|NA|TRBJ2-7
ASIPAGAYEQY
>TRBV19|NA|TRBJ2-4
ASSIEGQGRSKNIQY
>TRBV4-2|NA|TRBJ1-6
ASSQARGGRGSPLH